These 11 T cell receptor beta chains were all obtained from the same sample, sequenced in a study of OX40 agonist ivuxolimab in advanced cancers. The repertoire was sequenced with immunoSEQ multiplex PCR; TCRdb's copy has only in-frame clones and lacks some. In the table there are 34,000 or so clones, about four fifths of which are singletons. Specimen: CD4+ or CD8+ T cells sorted from blood, collected in a trial of the OX40 agonist ivuxolimab. Source of these receptors: an adult with an advanced solid tumor such as melanoma, head and neck, liver or kidney cancer.

The chain links TRBV4-2 to TRBJ1-2; tentatively, D is TRBD1 (5 bases). Germline CDR1 and CDR2: LGHNA and YNFKEQ. The CDR3 runs 16 residues. Trimming stripped 0 bases from V and 8 bases from J, with 19 bases between. For the CDR3, the DNA is TGTGCCAGCAGCCAAGATAGAGCCAGGGCGGCGGAGGGCTACACCTTC. Its protein product is CASSQDRARAAEGYTF.

The chain carries TRBV28 and TRBJ1-2, with TRBD1 matching over 7 bases. Germline V gene lookup returns CDR1 MDHEN and CDR2 SYDVKM. The CDR3 is 13 amino acids. V trimming: 2 bases; J trimming: 9 bases; junction bases outside the gene matches: 6. CDR3 region: CASSLDREKRYTF. DNA for the CDR3: TGTGCCAGCAGTTTAGACAGGGAGAAGCGCTACACCTTC.

CDR3 residues: CASSPSRARASNIQYF. The DNA of the CDR3 is TGTGCCAGCAGCCCCTCCCGGGCCCGGGCCAGCAACATTCAGTACTTC. The chain uses TRBV11-2 and TRBJ2-4; D gene unclear. CDR3 length equals 16 residues. The V end was cut by 5 bases, the J end by 7 bases, with 21 bases between. CDR1 SGHAT and CDR2 FQNNGV come from the germline V gene.

Regarding this clone: Additional DNA sequences in this sample encode the identical CDR3. This CDR3 reads CASSLGGSTDTQYF. CDR3 DNA sequence: TGTGCCAGCAGCTTAGGGGGAAGCACAGATACGCAGTATTTT. V is TRBV11-2 and J is TRBJ2-3; D ambiguous. CDR3 length equals 14 residues. The germline gives CDR1 SGHAT, CDR2 FQNNGV. Trimming cost V 1 base and J 0 bases, with 5 bases left between them.

The chain is built from TRBV4-2 and TRBJ1-2, with no clear D. Trimming shortened V by 0 bases and J by 6 bases, and 8 bases separated the two germline ends. The length of the CDR3 is 13 residues. Germline V CDR1 and CDR2: LGHNA, YNFKEQ. This CDR3 is CASSQDKSDGYTF. DNA of the CDR3: TGTGCCAGCAGCCAAGATAAGTCGGATGGCTACACCTTC.

This sequence joins TRBV6-1 and TRBJ1-1, with D perhaps TRBD1 (5 bases). V was pared by 7 bases and J by 1 base, with 13 bases between. The CDR3 runs to 14 residues. CDR1 and CDR2 (germline): MNHNS, SASEGT. Here the CDR3 reads CASIQRRGNTEAFF. The CDR3 nucleotides read TGTGCCAGCATCCAACGGAGGGGGAACACTGAAGCTTTCTTT.

In DNA, the CDR3 is TGTGCCAGCAGTGAAAATGAAGGGGCGAGAGGGGCTTTCTTT. This gives the protein CASSENEGARGAFF. V and J are TRBV6-1 and TRBJ1-1, with D possibly matching TRBD1 (5 bases). The CDR3 runs 14 residues. V was pared by 2 bases and J by 11 bases, with 18 bases between. Germline V CDR1 and CDR2: MNHNS, SASEGT.

The chain links TRBV11-1 to TRBJ1-1, with a weak D call TRBD1 (6 bases). CDR1 and CDR2 from the germline V gene are SGHAT and FQDESV (reference sequence). V lost 1 base and J lost 4, with 16 bases in between. The CDR3 has 16 amino acids. The CDR3 is CASSLGFGGVPTEAFF. CDR3 nucleotides: TGTGCCAGCAGCTTAGGGTTCGGGGGCGTTCCCACTGAAGCTTTCTTT.

The chain has TRBV18 and TRBJ2-2, with D maybe TRBD1 (6 bases). Between the trimmed V and J ends, which lost 4 bases and 1 base, there was a span of 13 bases. This CDR3 comprises 16 residues. The germline V gene has CDR1 KGHSH and CDR2 LQKENI. CDR3 nucleotides: TGTGCCAGCTCACGCACAGGGCTAGGGAACACCGGGGAGCTGTTTTTT. As protein: CASSRTGLGNTGELFF.

V and J are TRBV15 and TRBJ1-2; 9 positions agree with TRBD1. The CDR3 spans 17 residues. With V trimmed by 0 bases and J by 4 bases, 9 bases remained unmatched. The V gene's germline CDR1 is LNHNV and CDR2 YYDKDF (reference sequence). The CDR3 loop reads CATSRDVQGARSYGYTF. In nucleotides, the CDR3 is TGTGCCACCAGCAGAGATGTACAGGGGGCGCGGAGCTATGGCTACACCTTC.

V gene TRBV4-1 combines with J gene TRBJ2-5, with a possible D match to TRBD1 (5 bases). There are 18 residues in the CDR3. Trimming cost V 7 bases and J 3 bases, with 27 bases left between them. The germline V gene encodes CDR1 MGHRA and CDR2 YSYEKL. The CDR3 DNA reads as TGCGCCAGCAACCCGGGCGACCTTAGGGGCCGACCTGAAGAGACCCAGTACTTC. It codes for CASNPGDLRGRPEETQYF.